This TCR beta chain emerged from a study of blood T cell repertoires in COVID-19. Overall study: Some COVID-19 samples were acute and others convalescent; all came from the United States, Italy and Spain. PBMCs, B-cell-depleted T cells, or T cells were the source of the cDNA or gDNA that made up the material.

The CDR3 has 23 residues. V lost 1 base to trimming and J lost 0 bases; unmatched junction nucleotides: 13. Germline V CDR1 and CDR2: MDHEN, SYDVKM. Per the authors' pipeline: From reference gene primer amplification, estimates of nucleated cell counts were derived. Profiled with immunoSEQ multiplex PCR; TCRdb holds only in-frame clones, not every one. The V and J calls and clone size are taken from that table; D and trimming were inferred from the DNA. The sample shows 250,000 to 300,000 clones, 75% to 85% of them seen only once. The receptor was derived from a man in his fifties or sixties with active or convalescent COVID-19. The sequenced sample was peripheral blood. This chain joins TRBV28 and TRBJ2-6; TRBD2 matches 15 bases. The CDR3 nucleotides read TGTGCCAGCAGTTTATTAAGCCTAGGGACTAGCGGGAGGTCTCTCTCTGGGGCCAACGTCCTGACTTTC. Encoded protein: CASSLLSLGTSGRSLSGANVLTF.